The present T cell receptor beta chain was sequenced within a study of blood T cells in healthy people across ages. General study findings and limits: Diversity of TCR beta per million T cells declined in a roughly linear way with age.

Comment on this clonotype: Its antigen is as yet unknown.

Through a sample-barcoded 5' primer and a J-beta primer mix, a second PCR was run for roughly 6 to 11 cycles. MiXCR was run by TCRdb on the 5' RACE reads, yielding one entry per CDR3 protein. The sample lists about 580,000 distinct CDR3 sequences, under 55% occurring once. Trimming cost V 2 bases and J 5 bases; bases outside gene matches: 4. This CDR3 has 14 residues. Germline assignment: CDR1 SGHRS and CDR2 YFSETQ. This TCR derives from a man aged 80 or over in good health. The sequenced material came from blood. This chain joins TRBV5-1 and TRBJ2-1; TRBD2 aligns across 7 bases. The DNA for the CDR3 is TGCGCCAGCAGCTTAAACCTAGCGGACAATGAGCAGTTCTTC. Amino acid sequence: CASSLNLADNEQFF.